The source of this T cell receptor beta chain is a study of blood T cell repertoires in COVID-19. Germline V lookup: CDR1 MGHDK, CDR2 SYGVNS. This CDR3 region has 15 residues. The V segment lost 2 bases and the J segment 4 bases; nucleotides outside the gene matches: 4. Original data processing: Amplified reference gene primers provided the basis for estimating nucleated cell counts. Produced via immunoSEQ multiplex PCR; TCRdb's table is partial and in-frame only. The V and J calls and the clone size are those of that table, but D and trimming were determined from the DNA. The repertoire holds 400,000 to 450,000 clones, with about 91% as singletons.

This chain uses TRBV25-1 with TRBJ2-1; 8 bases map to TRBD1. Specimen: peripheral blood. This TCR was recovered from a woman aged 45-65 years with COVID-19, enrolled during active disease. The CDR3 nucleotides read TGTGCCAGCAGTGAAGAACAGGGGGAATACAATGAGCAGTTCTTC. As protein: CASSEEQGEYNEQFF.